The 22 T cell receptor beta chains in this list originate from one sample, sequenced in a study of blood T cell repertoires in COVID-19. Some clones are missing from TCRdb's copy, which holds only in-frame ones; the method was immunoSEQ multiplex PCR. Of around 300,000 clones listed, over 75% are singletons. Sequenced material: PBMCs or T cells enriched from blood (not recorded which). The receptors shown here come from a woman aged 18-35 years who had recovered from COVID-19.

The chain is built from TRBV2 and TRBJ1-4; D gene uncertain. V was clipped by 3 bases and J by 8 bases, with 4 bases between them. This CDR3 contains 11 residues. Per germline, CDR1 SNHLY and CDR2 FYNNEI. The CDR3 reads CASSDLEKLFF. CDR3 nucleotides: TGTGCCAGCAGTGATCTGGAAAAACTGTTTTTT.

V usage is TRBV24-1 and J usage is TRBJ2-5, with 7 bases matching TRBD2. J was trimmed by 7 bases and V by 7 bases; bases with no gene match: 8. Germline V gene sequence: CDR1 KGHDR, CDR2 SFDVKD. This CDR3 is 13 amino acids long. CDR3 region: CATSLGRGGTQYF. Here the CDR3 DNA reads TGTGCCACCAGCCTTGGACGCGGGGGGACCCAGTACTTC.

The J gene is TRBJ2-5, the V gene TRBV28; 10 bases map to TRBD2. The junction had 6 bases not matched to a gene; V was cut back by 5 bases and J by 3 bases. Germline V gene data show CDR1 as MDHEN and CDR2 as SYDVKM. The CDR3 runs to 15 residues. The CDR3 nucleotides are TGTGCCAGCAGTAGCGGGGGGGACTTAGAAGAGACCCAGTACTTC. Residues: CASSSGGDLEETQYF.

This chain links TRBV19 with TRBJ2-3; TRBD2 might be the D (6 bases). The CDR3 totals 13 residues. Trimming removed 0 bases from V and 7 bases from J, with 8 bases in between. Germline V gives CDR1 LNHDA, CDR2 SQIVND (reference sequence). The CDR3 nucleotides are TGTGCCAGTAGTATAGATCGGGGGAATACGCAGTATTTT. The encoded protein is CASSIDRGNTQYF.

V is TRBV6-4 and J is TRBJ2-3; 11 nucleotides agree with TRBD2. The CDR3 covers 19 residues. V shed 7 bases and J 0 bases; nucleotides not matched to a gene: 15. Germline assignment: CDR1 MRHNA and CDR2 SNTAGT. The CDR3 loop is CASTRKQASGGPSTDTQYF. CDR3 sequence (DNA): TGTGCCAGCACCCGAAAGCAGGCTAGCGGGGGGCCTAGCACAGATACGCAGTATTTT.

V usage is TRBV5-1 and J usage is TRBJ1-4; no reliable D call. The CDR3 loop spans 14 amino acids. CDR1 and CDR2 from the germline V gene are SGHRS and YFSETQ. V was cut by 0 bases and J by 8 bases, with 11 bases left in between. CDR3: CASSLGIRGEKLFF. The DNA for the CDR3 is TGCGCCAGCAGCTTGGGCATCCGGGGAGAAAAACTGTTTTTT.

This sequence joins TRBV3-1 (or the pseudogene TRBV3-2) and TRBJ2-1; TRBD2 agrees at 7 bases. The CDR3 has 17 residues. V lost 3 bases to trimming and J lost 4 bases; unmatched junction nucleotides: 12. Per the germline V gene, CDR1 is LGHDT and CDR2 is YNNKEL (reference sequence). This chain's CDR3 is CASSHENQASGYNEQFF. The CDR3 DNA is TGTGCCAGCAGCCATGAGAACCAGGCTAGCGGATACAATGAGCAGTTCTTC.

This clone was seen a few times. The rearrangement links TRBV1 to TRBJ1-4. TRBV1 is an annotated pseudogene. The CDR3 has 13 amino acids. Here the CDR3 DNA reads TGCACCAGCAGCCAAGATGAGAGTGAAAAACTGTTTTTT. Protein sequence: CTSSQDESEKLFF.

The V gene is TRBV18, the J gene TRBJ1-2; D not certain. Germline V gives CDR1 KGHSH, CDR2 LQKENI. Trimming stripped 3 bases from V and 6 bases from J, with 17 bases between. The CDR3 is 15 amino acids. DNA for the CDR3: TGTGCCAGCTCACCTGTTACCCTTGCGAACGATGGCTACACCTTC. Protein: CASSPVTLANDGYTF.

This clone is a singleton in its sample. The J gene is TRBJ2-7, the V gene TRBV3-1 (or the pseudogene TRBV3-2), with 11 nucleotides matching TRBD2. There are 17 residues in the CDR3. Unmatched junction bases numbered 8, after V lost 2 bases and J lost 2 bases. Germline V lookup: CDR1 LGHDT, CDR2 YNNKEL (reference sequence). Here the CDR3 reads CASSQRFSGGAPYEQYF. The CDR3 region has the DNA TGTGCCAGCAGCCAACGGTTTAGCGGGGGGGCCCCCTACGAGCAGTACTTC.

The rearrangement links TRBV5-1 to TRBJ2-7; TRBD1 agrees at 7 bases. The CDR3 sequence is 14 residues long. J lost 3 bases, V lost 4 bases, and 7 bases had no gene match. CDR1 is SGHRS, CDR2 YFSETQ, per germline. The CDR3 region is CASSPETGHYEQYF. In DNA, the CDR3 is TGCGCCAGCAGCCCCGAGACAGGGCACTACGAGCAGTACTTC.

In DNA, the CDR3 is TGTGCCAGCAGCGTAGACAGGTTCTATGGCTACACCTTC. It yields the protein CASSVDRFYGYTF. The gene calls are TRBV9 and TRBJ1-2, with a possible D match to TRBD1 (5 bases). The V gene's germline CDR1 is SGDLS and CDR2 YYNGEE. Trimming cost V 0 bases and J 4 bases, with 7 bases left between them. The CDR3 has 13 residues.

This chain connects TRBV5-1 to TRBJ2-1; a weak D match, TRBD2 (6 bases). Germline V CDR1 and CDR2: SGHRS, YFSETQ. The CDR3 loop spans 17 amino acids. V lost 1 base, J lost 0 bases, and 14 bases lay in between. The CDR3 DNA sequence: TGCGCCAGCAGCTTGATACCCGGGGGTTACTCCTACAATGAGCAGTTCTTC. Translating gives CASSLIPGGYSYNEQFF. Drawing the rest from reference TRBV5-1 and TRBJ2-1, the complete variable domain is KAGVTQTPRYLIKTRGQQVTLSCSPISGHRSVSWYQQTPGQGLQFLFEYFSETQRNKGNFPGRFSGRQFSNSRSEMNVSTLELGDSALYLCASSLIPGGYSYNEQFFGPGTRLTVL.

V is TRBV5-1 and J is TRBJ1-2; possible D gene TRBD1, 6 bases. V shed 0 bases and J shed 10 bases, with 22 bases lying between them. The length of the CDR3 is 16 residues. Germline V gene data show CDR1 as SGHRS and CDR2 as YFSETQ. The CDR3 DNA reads TGCGCCAGCAGCTTGGCTATAACAGGGCCAAAAAAACACTACACCTTC. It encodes CASSLAITGPKKHYTF.

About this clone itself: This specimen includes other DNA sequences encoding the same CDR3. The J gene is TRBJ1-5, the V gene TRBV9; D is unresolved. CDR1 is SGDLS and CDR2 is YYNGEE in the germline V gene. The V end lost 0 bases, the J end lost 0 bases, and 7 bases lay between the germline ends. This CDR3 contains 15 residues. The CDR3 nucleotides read TGTGCCAGCAGCGTAGGAGCCAATAGCAATCAGCCCCAGCATTTT. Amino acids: CASSVGANSNQPQHF.

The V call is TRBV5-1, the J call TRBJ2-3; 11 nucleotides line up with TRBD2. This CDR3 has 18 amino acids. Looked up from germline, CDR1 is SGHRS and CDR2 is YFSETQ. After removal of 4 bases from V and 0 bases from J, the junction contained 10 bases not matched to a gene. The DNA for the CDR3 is TGCGCCAGCAGCCCCGTAGTAGCGGGGGGGTCTAGCACAGATACGCAGTATTTT. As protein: CASSPVVAGGSSTDTQYF.

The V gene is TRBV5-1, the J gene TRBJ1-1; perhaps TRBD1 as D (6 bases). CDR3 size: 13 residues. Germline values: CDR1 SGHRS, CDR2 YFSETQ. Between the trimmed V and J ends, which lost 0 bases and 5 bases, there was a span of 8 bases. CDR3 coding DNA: TGCGCCAGCAGCTTGGACAGGGCGACTGAAGCTTTCTTT. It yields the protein CASSLDRATEAFF.

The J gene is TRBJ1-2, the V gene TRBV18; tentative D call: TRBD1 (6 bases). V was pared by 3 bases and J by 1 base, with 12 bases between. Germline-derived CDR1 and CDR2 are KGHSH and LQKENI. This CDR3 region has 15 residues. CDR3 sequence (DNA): TGTGCCAGCTCACCTGGGGACACCAGTAACTATGGCTACACCTTC. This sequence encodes CASSPGDTSNYGYTF.

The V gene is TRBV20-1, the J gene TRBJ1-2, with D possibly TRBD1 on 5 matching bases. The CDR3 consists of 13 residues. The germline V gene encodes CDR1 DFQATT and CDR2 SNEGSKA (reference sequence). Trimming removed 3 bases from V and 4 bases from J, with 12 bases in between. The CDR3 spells CSASLDTSYGYTF. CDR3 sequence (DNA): TGCAGTGCTAGTTTGGACACGAGCTATGGCTACACCTTC.

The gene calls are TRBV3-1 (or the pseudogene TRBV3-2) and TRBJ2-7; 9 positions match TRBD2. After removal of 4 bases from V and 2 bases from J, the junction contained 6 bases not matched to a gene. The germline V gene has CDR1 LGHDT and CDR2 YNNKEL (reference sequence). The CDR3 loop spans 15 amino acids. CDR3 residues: CASSPVAGATYEQYF. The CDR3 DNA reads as TGTGCCAGCAGCCCCGTAGCGGGGGCCACCTACGAGCAGTACTTC.

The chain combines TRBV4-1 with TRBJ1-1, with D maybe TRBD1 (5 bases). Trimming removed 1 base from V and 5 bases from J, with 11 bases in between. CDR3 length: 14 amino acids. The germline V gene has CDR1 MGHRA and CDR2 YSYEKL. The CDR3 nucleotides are TGCGCCAGCAGCCAAGGGGGCTTTAGGACTGAAGCTTTCTTT. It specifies CASSQGGFRTEAFF.

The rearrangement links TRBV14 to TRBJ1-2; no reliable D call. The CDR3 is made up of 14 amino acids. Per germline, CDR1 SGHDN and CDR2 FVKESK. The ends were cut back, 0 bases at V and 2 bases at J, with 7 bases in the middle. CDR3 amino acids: CASSQEYRNYGYTF. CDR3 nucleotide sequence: TGTGCCAGCAGCCAAGAGTACAGAAACTATGGCTACACCTTC.